These 31 T cell receptor beta chains originate from one sample sequenced in a study of cytomegalovirus exposure and HLA in healthy donors. The primer mix had 60 Vbeta and 13 Jbeta primers. The assay was immunoSEQ multiplex PCR, and TCRdb's table has in-frame clones only and misses some. The table shows around 98,000 clones, with 69% occurring only once. Sequenced input: PBMCs. These receptor sequences come from a female donor in good health and CMV-seronegative.

The V and J genes are TRBV11-2 and TRBJ1-1; tentatively, D is TRBD1 (6 bases). The ends were cut back, 7 bases at V and 5 bases at J, with 17 bases in the middle. Looked up from germline, CDR1 is SGHAT and CDR2 is FQNNGV. The CDR3 length is 14 residues. In nucleotides, the CDR3 is TGTGCCAGCACCCGGGACACCCCTGGAACTGAAGCTTTCTTT. Protein: CASTRDTPGTEAFF.

This rearrangement joins TRBV7-9 to TRBJ2-7; 8 bases line up with TRBD1. The CDR3 sequence is 17 residues long. Germline-derived CDR1 and CDR2 are SEHNR and FQNEAQ (reference sequence). J was trimmed by 0 bases and V by 4 bases; bases with no gene match: 11. Here the CDR3 reads CASSSIPTGVPSYEQYF. The CDR3 DNA sequence: TGTGCCAGCAGCTCCATCCCGACAGGGGTTCCCTCCTACGAGCAGTACTTC.

The rearrangement joins TRBV5-1 to TRBJ1-2; D is possibly TRBD1 (5 bases). The V and J ends lost 0 bases and 2 bases respectively, with 8 bases between them. This CDR3 contains 14 residues. Germline CDR1 and CDR2: SGHRS and YFSETQ. This CDR3 reads CASSLGQKNYGYTF. The CDR3 bases are TGCGCCAGCAGCTTGGGACAGAAAAACTATGGCTACACCTTC.

This CDR3 is CATRRDRANYGYTF. CDR3 coding DNA: TGTGCCACGAGGCGGGACAGGGCCAACTATGGCTACACCTTC. This rearrangement joins TRBV15 to TRBJ1-2; 9 bases fit TRBD1. Per germline, CDR1 LNHNV and CDR2 YYDKDF (reference sequence). The CDR3 contains 14 residues. Trimming took 9 bases from V and 2 from J; bases not matched to a gene: 7.

V gene TRBV2 combines with J gene TRBJ2-5; 7 bases line up with TRBD2. The CDR3 sequence is 11 residues long. Losses at the gene ends were 8 bases for V and 4 bases for J; bases not matched to a gene: 1. CDR1 and CDR2 (germline): SNHLY, FYNNEI. CDR3 region: CASGRGETQYF. The CDR3 coding sequence is TGTGCCAGCGGGAGGGGAGAGACCCAGTACTTC.

This clone was seen only once. The genes are TRBV28 and TRBJ1-2; 7 bases are shared with TRBD1. Germline trimming cut 10 bases from V and 7 bases from J; bases unmatched to any gene: 6. This CDR3 has 11 residues. In germline, CDR1 is MDHEN, CDR2 SYDVKM. The CDR3 reads CATDRVGGYTF. The CDR3 coding sequence is TGTGCCACCGACAGGGTTGGTGGCTACACCTTC.

This clone was seen a handful of times. The chain is built from TRBV7-9 and TRBJ2-1, with D unresolved. Between the trimmed V and J ends, which lost 1 base and 5 bases, there was a span of 6 bases. CDR3 length: 13 amino acids. Germline V gene data show CDR1 as SEHNR and CDR2 as FQNEAQ (reference sequence). CDR3 bases: TGTGCCAGCAGCTTAGGGGCTAACAATGAGCAGTTCTTC. Amino acid sequence: CASSLGANNEQFF.

This chain joins TRBV7-2 and TRBJ2-2; 13 nucleotides match TRBD2. V dropped 9 bases and J dropped 7; count of bases not matched to a gene: 11. This CDR3 contains 16 residues. CDR1 SGHTA and CDR2 FQGNSA come from the germline V gene. The CDR3 DNA reads TGTGCCAGTCTAACTAGCGGGGGGGCGTTATTCGGGGAGCTGTTTTTT. Amino acids: CASLTSGGALFGELFF.

This chain links TRBV7-2 with TRBJ1-5; 7 nucleotides match TRBD1. In germline, CDR1 is SGHTA, CDR2 FQGNSA. The V gene end was trimmed by 2 bases and the J gene end by 5 bases; junction bases not matched to a gene: 9. The CDR3 has 16 amino acids. This chain's CDR3 is CASSLSAGQYHQPQHF. The CDR3 DNA reads TGTGCCAGCAGCTTAAGTGCGGGACAGTATCATCAGCCCCAGCATTTT.

The V call is TRBV30, the J call TRBJ1-2, with D possibly being TRBD1 (6 bases). The CDR3 length is 15 residues. The germline gives CDR1 GTSNPN, CDR2 SVGIG (reference sequence). The ends were cut back, 0 bases at V and 8 bases at J, with 19 bases in the middle. CDR3 sequence: CAWSVQGRGVWGYTF. CDR3 sequence (DNA): TGTGCCTGGAGTGTACAGGGACGGGGAGTATGGGGCTACACCTTC. Together with reference TRBV30 and TRBJ1-2, the CDR3 gives the full variable domain: SQTIHQWPATLVQPVGSPLSLECTVEGTSNPNLYWYRQAAGRGLQLLFYSVGIGQISSEVPQNLSASRPQDRQFILSSKKLLLSDSGFYLCAWSVQGRGVWGYTFGSGTRLTVV.

The chain employs TRBV5-1 and TRBJ1-1; D perhaps matches TRBD1 (6 bases). V gave up 1 base and J gave up 1 base, with 11 bases separating them. CDR1 SGHRS and CDR2 YFSETQ come from the germline V gene. The CDR3 length is 15 residues. The CDR3 protein is CASSLLGQTNTEAFF. The DNA for the CDR3 is TGCGCCAGCAGCTTGTTAGGACAGACGAACACTGAAGCTTTCTTT.

The genes are TRBV10-3 and TRBJ2-3; TRBD2 might be the D (5 bases). The CDR3 runs to 13 residues. CDR1 is ENHRY, CDR2 SYGVKD, per germline. Between the trimmed V and J ends, which lost 6 bases and 2 bases, there was a span of 9 bases. The CDR3 is CAIRDSLTDTQYF. CDR3 DNA sequence: TGTGCCATCAGGGACTCCCTCACAGATACGCAGTATTTT.

Of note for this clone: An end of the junction does not agree with germline; a read error may underlie this. CDR3 coding DNA: TGTGCCATCAGCACCCCACCCCTGGGCGGGAGCTCCTACAATGAGCAGTTCTTC. Its translation is CAISTPPLGGSSYNEQFF. The chain combines TRBV7-9 with TRBJ2-1, with 7 bases that match TRBD2. CDR1 and CDR2 (germline): SEHNR, FQNEAQ (reference sequence). The CDR3 has 18 residues. Drawing the rest from reference TRBV7-9 and TRBJ2-1, the complete variable domain is DTGVSQNPRHKITKRGQNVTFRCDPISEHNRLYWYRQTLGQGPEFLTYFQNEAQLEKSRLLSDRFSAERPKGSFSTLEIQRTEQGDSAMYLCAISTPPLGGSSYNEQFFGPGTRLTVL.

This clone has more than one count but fewer than ten. V and J are TRBV7-8 and TRBJ2-4; D is perhaps TRBD2 (7 bases). The germline V gene has CDR1 SGHVS and CDR2 FQNEAQ. The V end was cut by 1 base, the J end by 6 bases, with 19 bases between. The CDR3 is 17 amino acids. CDR3 bases: TGTGCCAGCAGCTTAGTTCAGGGGAGGGATTCACGAAACATTCAGTACTTC. Protein sequence: CASSLVQGRDSRNIQYF.

This clone turned up a few times. The chain links TRBV15 to TRBJ1-3, with TRBD1 identical over 8 bases. CDR1 is LNHNV and CDR2 is YYDKDF in the germline V gene (reference sequence). V lost 2 bases to trimming and J lost 1 base; unmatched junction nucleotides: 1. The CDR3 has 15 residues. The CDR3 reads CATSRNRGSGNTIYF. CDR3 coding DNA: TGTGCCACCAGCAGAAACAGGGGGTCTGGAAACACCATATATTTT.

The chain joins TRBV19 to TRBJ1-1, with D tentatively TRBD1 (6 bases). V gave up 5 bases and J gave up 6 bases, with 25 bases separating them. Germline V gene sequence: CDR1 LNHDA, CDR2 SQIVND (reference sequence). CDR3 length: 17 residues. Here the CDR3 DNA reads TGTGCCAGTAGTCCCGAGACAGGACCCAGTCCAAGAGCTGAAGCTTTCTTT. Protein sequence: CASSPETGPSPRAEAFF.

The DNA for the CDR3 is TGTGCCAGCAGTCGGGACATTAACTATGGCTACACCTTC. It yields the protein CASSRDINYGYTF. The V gene is TRBV2, the J gene TRBJ1-2; D is possibly TRBD1 (6 bases). The CDR3 has 13 amino acids. V shed 5 bases and J shed 1 base, with 8 bases lying between them. Germline CDR1 reads SNHLY; CDR2 reads FYNNEI. Full variable domain (rest looked up from reference TRBV2 and TRBJ1-2): EPEVTQTPSHQVTQMGQEVILRCVPISNHLYFYWYRQILGQKVEFLVSFYNNEISEKSEIFDDQFSVERPDGSNFTLKIRSTKLEDSAMYFCASSRDINYGYTFGSGTRLTVV.

This chain joins TRBV5-4 and TRBJ1-1; perhaps TRBD1 as D (6 bases). CDR3 length: 17 amino acids. With 5 bases removed from V and 3 bases from J, the gap between germline ends came to 23 bases. Germline CDR1 and CDR2: SGHNT and YYREEE (reference sequence). This chain's CDR3 is CASRTLTGRGGDTEAFF. The CDR3 coding sequence is TGTGCCAGCAGAACTCTTACAGGCAGGGGTGGGGACACTGAAGCTTTCTTT.

This clone was found once. The chain couples TRBV30 to TRBJ1-2; 9 positions agree with TRBD1. This CDR3 is built from 13 residues. CDR1 is GTSNPN and CDR2 is SVGIG in the germline V gene (reference sequence). The J segment lost 8 bases and the V segment lost 0 bases, leaving 4 bases of the junction unmatched. CDR3 loop: CAWSVGTGRGYTF. DNA for the CDR3: TGTGCCTGGAGTGTAGGGACAGGGCGCGGCTACACCTTC.

V gene TRBV6-5 combines with J gene TRBJ2-7, with 7 bases fitting TRBD1. CDR1 MNHEY and CDR2 SVGAGI come from the germline V gene. This CDR3 has 15 residues. V trimming: 5 bases; J trimming: 7 bases; junction bases outside the gene matches: 14. CDR3: CASSTFGTASREQYF. The CDR3 region has the DNA TGTGCCAGCAGTACCTTTGGGACAGCCTCTAGGGAGCAGTACTTC.

The chain is built from TRBV11-2 and TRBJ2-7; D not certain. CDR3 size: 12 residues. The V gene lost 0 bases and the J gene lost 3 bases, with 3 bases spanning the gap. CDR1 and CDR2 from the germline V gene are SGHAT and FQNNGV. The CDR3 protein is CASSLEHYEQYF. CDR3 nucleotide sequence: TGTGCCAGCAGCTTAGAACACTACGAGCAGTACTTC.

This chain connects TRBV5-6 to TRBJ1-4, with 9 bases that match TRBD1. The CDR3 contains 13 residues. V lost 3 bases, J lost 10 bases, and 4 bases stayed unmatched. The germline V gene encodes CDR1 SGHDT and CDR2 YYEEEE. The CDR3 reads CASSWDREAKLFF. In DNA, the CDR3 is TGTGCCAGCAGCTGGGACAGGGAAGCAAAACTGTTTTTT.

This chain joins TRBV28 and TRBJ1-6; D remains ambiguous. The CDR3 is made up of 13 amino acids. CDR1 MDHEN and CDR2 SYDVKM come from the germline V gene. V lost 6 bases and J 5 bases, leaving 8 bases between the germline ends. The CDR3 reads CASSPGNNSPLHF. The DNA of the CDR3 is TGTGCCAGCAGCCCGGGGAATAATTCACCCCTCCACTTT.

This clone was seen a few times. The gene calls are TRBV19 and TRBJ1-2, with D perhaps matching TRBD1 (6 bases). This CDR3 is 17 amino acids long. Per the germline V gene, CDR1 is LNHDA and CDR2 is SQIVND (reference sequence). Trimming left V 3 bases short and J 4 bases short, with 21 bases between. The DNA of the CDR3 is TGTGCCAGTAGTATGATGGGGGCAGATCTTATTGTCTATGGCTACACCTTC. This codes for CASSMMGADLIVYGYTF.

The J gene is TRBJ1-2, the V gene TRBV5-1; D may be TRBD1 (6 bases). The V gene lost 2 bases and the J gene lost 3 bases, with 11 bases spanning the gap. The CDR3 runs to 14 residues. Per germline, CDR1 SGHRS and CDR2 YFSETQ. CDR3 protein: CASSLGQFYYGYTF. CDR3 DNA: TGCGCCAGCAGCTTAGGACAGTTCTACTATGGCTACACCTTC.

Notes on this clone: The CDR3 does not end in the conserved phenylalanine or tryptophan, so this is likely a read error. V and J are TRBV7-6 and TRBJ1-5, with D perhaps TRBD1 (5 bases). In germline, CDR1 is SGHVS, CDR2 FNYEAQ. This CDR3 has 13 amino acids. V lost 5 bases to trimming and J lost 5 bases, with 10 bases between them. This CDR3 reads CASSRQIDQPQHL. CDR3 sequence (DNA): TGTGCCAGCAGCCGACAGATAGATCAGCCCCAGCATCTT.

The rearrangement links TRBV13 to TRBJ2-3; D is unclear. The V end lost 1 base, the J end lost 8 bases, and 10 bases lay between the germline ends. CDR3 length: 13 residues. In germline, CDR1 is PRHDT, CDR2 FYEKMQ (reference sequence). CDR3 region: CASSLALVGTQYF. The CDR3, as DNA: TGTGCCAGCAGCTTAGCCCTAGTAGGTACGCAGTATTTT.

V usage is TRBV29-1 and J usage is TRBJ2-5, with 7 bases that match TRBD1. In germline, CDR1 is SQVTM, CDR2 ANQGSEA. Trimming took 0 bases from V and 2 from J; bases not matched to a gene: 6. This CDR3 is 15 amino acids long. The CDR3 DNA sequence: TGCAGCGTTGAAGAGAGAGGGGACAGACAAGAGACCCAGTACTTC. Protein product: CSVEERGDRQETQYF.

The chain is built from TRBV2 and TRBJ1-2, with D unresolved. Germline-derived CDR1 and CDR2 are SNHLY and FYNNEI. Trimming left V 2 bases short and J 5 bases short, with 6 bases between. This CDR3 comprises 12 residues. As DNA, the CDR3 is TGTGCCAGCAGTGAAAGAGGGTATGGCTACACCTTC. Amino acids: CASSERGYGYTF.

This rearrangement joins TRBV6-6 to TRBJ1-2; D is unresolved. This CDR3 is 12 amino acids long. Germline CDR1 is MNHNY and CDR2 is SVGAGI (reference sequence). The germline V and J ends were trimmed by 4 bases and 1 base, with 4 bases remaining between them. CDR3 residues: CASSLINYGYTF. CDR3 coding DNA: TGTGCCAGCAGTTTAATTAACTATGGCTACACCTTC.

On this clone itself: The junction does not match germline at one end; this may be a read error. The chain uses TRBV10-3 and TRBJ1-1, with 9 bases that match TRBD1. The germline gives CDR1 ENHRY, CDR2 SYGVKD. CDR3 size: 15 residues. Here the CDR3 DNA reads TGTGCCATCAGTGAGGTCGGGACAGGGAACCCTGAAGCTTTCTTT. Encoded protein: CAISEVGTGNPEAFF.